These 6 T cell receptor beta chains originate from one sample sequenced in a study of cytomegalovirus exposure and HLA in healthy donors listed by TCRdb under 2017. Libraries were built with the immunoSEQ multiplex PCR assay. What TCRdb holds here is the immuneACCESS table cut down to in-frame rearrangements. Part of the clones is not present; checked against another copy, under half of the missing clones reflect an unresolved V gene, and the others are unexplained. The sample table lists about 160,000 clones, roughly nine tenths of them with a count of one. The ten largest account for 5.7% of the sample. Sequenced input: PBMCs. The origin of the receptors is a woman aged 25 to 39 in good health and CMV-seronegative.

The rearrangement joins TRBV30 to TRBJ1-1, with D uncertain. CDR1 and CDR2 from the germline V gene are GTSNPN and SVGIG (reference sequence). The CDR3 consists of 12 residues. V was shortened by 3 bases and J by 4 bases, with 9 bases between the two germline ends. CDR3 residues: CAWSSMGTEAFF. The CDR3 DNA reads TGTGCCTGGAGCTCTATGGGCACTGAAGCTTTCTTT.

This clone was seen a few times. The chain recombines TRBV7-2 with TRBJ1-2; TRBD1 might be the D (6 bases). Looked up from germline, CDR1 is SGHTA and CDR2 is FQGNSA. V dropped 1 base and J dropped 4 bases, with 16 bases sitting between them. CDR3 length: 16 residues. The CDR3 DNA reads TGTGCCAGCAGCTTAGGGATCGCGGGGGCGGGCTATGGCTACACCTTC. This translates into CASSLGIAGAGYGYTF. The variable domain in full, with the rest retrieved from reference TRBV7-2 and TRBJ1-2, is GAGVSQSPSNKVTEKGKDVELRCDPISGHTALYWYRQSLGQGLEFLIYFQGNSAPDKSGLPSDRFSAERTGGSVSTLTIQRTQQEDSAVYLCASSLGIAGAGYGYTFGSGTRLTVV.

There are a few counts of this clone. This sequence joins TRBV12-2 and TRBJ1-2. TRBV12-2 is flagged as a pseudogene. This CDR3 spans 14 amino acids. CDR3 sequence: CASRPGRLLYGYTF. The CDR3, as DNA: TGTGCAAGTCGCCCAGGACGCTTACTCTATGGCTACACCTTC.

The J gene is TRBJ2-1, the V gene TRBV7-7; TRBD2 matches at 8 bases. After removal of 5 bases from V and 7 bases from J, the junction contained 4 bases not matched to a gene. CDR1 SSHAT and CDR2 FNYEAQ come from the germline V gene (reference sequence). The CDR3 runs to 13 residues. The CDR3 DNA sequence: TGTGCCAGCAGCGGAGAGCGGGGGAATGAGCAGTTCTTC. Translation: CASSGERGNEQFF.

The genes are TRBV5-8 and TRBJ1-2; D remains ambiguous. Germline V gene data show CDR1 as SGHTS and CDR2 as YDEGEE. The ends were cut back, 4 bases at V and 4 bases at J, with 11 bases in the middle. The length of the CDR3 is 13 residues. As DNA, the CDR3 is TGTGCCAGCAGCCCTGGACGTCCCTATGGCTACACCTTC. This gives the protein CASSPGRPYGYTF.

The V call is TRBV27, the J call TRBJ1-2; D remains unclear. This CDR3 contains 12 residues. The V gene lost 4 bases and the J gene lost 6 bases, with 9 bases spanning the gap. Germline CDR1 reads MNHEY; CDR2 reads SMNVEV (reference sequence). The chain's CDR3 is CASSSGSDGYTF. In nucleotides, the CDR3 is TGTGCCAGCAGTTCCGGTTCTGATGGCTACACCTTC.